The TCR beta chain described here comes from a study of response to subunit inactivated influenza vaccine. General study results and limits: The authors proposed limited new T cell recruitment per seasonal influenza vaccination.

Germline CDR1 SGHRS, CDR2 YFSETQ. The CDR3 loop spans 16 amino acids. V gave up 0 bases and J gave up 2 bases; unmatched junction bases: 7. TCRdb reanalysed the RT-PCR reads using MiXCR and keeps one entry per CDR3 protein. Of 650,000 or so distinct CDR3 sequences in the sample, 12% to 15% were seen once. As to this clonotype: Its antigen is not known.

V is TRBV5-1 and J is TRBJ2-7; TRBD2 matches at 8 bases. The source of this sequence is a man aged 50-59 years who received an inactivated influenza vaccine. The sequences come from PBMCs from blood, collected approximately 15 days before vaccination. CDR3 coding DNA: TGCGCCAGCAGCTTGGGCCCGGGACTAGACCCCTACGAGCAGTACTTC. Translating it yields CASSLGPGLDPYEQYF.